The 24 T cell receptor beta chains below come from one sample, sequenced in a study of OX40 agonist ivuxolimab in advanced cancers. The library relied on the immunoSEQ multiplex PCR assay. TCRdb took over this immuneACCESS table, retaining in-frame rearrangements with V and J assigned. Such tables are incomplete; in checked studies, under half of the missing clones stem from an unresolved V gene, and the remainder is unexplained. The sample data list 75,000 to 95,000 clones, and roughly 94% of these were observed just once. Clones ranked in the top ten supply around 0.5% of the sample. Sequencing was performed on CD4+ or CD8+ T cells sorted from blood, taken in a trial of the OX40 agonist ivuxolimab. These receptors originate from an adult with an advanced solid tumor such as melanoma, head and neck, liver or kidney cancer.

The chain joins TRBV6-5 to TRBJ2-7, with 12 bases fitting TRBD2. The length of the CDR3 is 14 residues. The germline V gene encodes CDR1 MNHEY and CDR2 SVGAGI. J lost 6 bases, V lost 5 bases, and 5 bases had no gene match. The CDR3 bases are TGTGCCAGCAGTCGACTAGCGGGAGATGGCGAGCAGTACTTC. Amino acids: CASSRLAGDGEQYF.

The chain recombines TRBV6-5 with TRBJ1-2; TRBD1 might be the D (5 bases). Per the germline V gene, CDR1 is MNHEY and CDR2 is SVGAGI. V lost 0 bases and J 8 bases, leaving 10 bases between the germline ends. This CDR3 region has 13 residues. CDR3 sequence reads: CASSYSRQSGYTF. CDR3 bases: TGTGCCAGCAGTTACTCGAGACAGTCAGGCTACACCTTC.

The rearrangement links TRBV4-1 to TRBJ1-2, with a possible D match to TRBD1 (5 bases). This CDR3 has 14 amino acids. In germline, CDR1 is MGHRA, CDR2 YSYEKL. Trimming took 3 bases from V and 5 from J, leaving 13 bases between them. The CDR3 bases are TGCGCCAGCAGCCAGGAAGACAGATCTTATGGCTACACCTTC. Its protein is CASSQEDRSYGYTF.

The genes are TRBV10-3 and TRBJ2-3; 8 nucleotides agree with TRBD2. Germline CDR1 is ENHRY and CDR2 is SYGVKD. This CDR3 has 15 amino acids. Losses at the gene ends were 3 bases for V and 3 bases for J; bases not matched to a gene: 5. The CDR3 nucleotides are TGTGCCATCAGTGAAGCGGGGGTGGCGACAGATACGCAGTATTTT. Translating gives CAISEAGVATDTQYF.

The genes are TRBV19 and TRBJ2-1; possibly TRBD1 for D (6 bases). The germline gives CDR1 LNHDA, CDR2 SQIVND (reference sequence). The CDR3 consists of 13 residues. V lost 5 bases to trimming and J lost 8 bases, with 13 bases between them. The CDR3 loop reads CASSVNRDDEQFF. The CDR3 DNA reads TGTGCCAGTAGTGTAAACAGGGACGATGAGCAGTTCTTC.

The genes are TRBV6-1 and TRBJ1-2; D is possibly TRBD1 (6 bases). Germline V gene data show CDR1 as MNHNS and CDR2 as SASEGT. The V end was cut by 2 bases, the J end by 4 bases, with 17 bases between. The CDR3 spans 16 residues. The CDR3 reads CASSERIDRTPYGYTF. CDR3 in DNA: TGTGCCAGCAGTGAAAGGATAGACAGGACCCCCTATGGCTACACCTTC.

The V call is TRBV10-3, the J call TRBJ1-5, with D tentatively TRBD1 (6 bases). The CDR3 runs 13 residues. Germline CDR1 ENHRY, CDR2 SYGVKD. V lost 4 bases and J lost 7, with 11 bases in between. The CDR3 spells CAISGDGGQPQHF. The CDR3, as DNA: TGTGCCATCAGTGGGGACGGGGGCCAGCCCCAGCATTTT.

V usage is TRBV6-5 and J usage is TRBJ2-7, with D tentatively TRBD1 (5 bases). CDR3 length: 14 residues. V lost 5 bases, J lost 4 bases, and 15 bases lay in between. The germline CDR1 and CDR2 sequences are MNHEY and SVGAGI. CDR3 sequence (DNA): TGTGCCAGCAGTCTATTAGGGGCCAGATACGAGCAGTACTTC. Encoded protein: CASSLLGARYEQYF.

This CDR3 reads CASSLGTEYFYGYTF. CDR3 DNA: TGTGCCAGCAGCCTCGGGACAGAGTACTTCTATGGCTACACCTTC. This chain connects TRBV14 to TRBJ1-2; 7 bases align to TRBD1. This CDR3 comprises 15 residues. V was pared by 4 bases and J by 4 bases, with 9 bases of the junction left unmatched. Germline V gene data show CDR1 as SGHDN and CDR2 as FVKESK.

This chain's CDR3 is CASGGGRGNTIYF. The CDR3, as DNA: TGTGCCAGCGGAGGGGGTAGGGGAAACACCATATATTTT. The chain has TRBV6-1 and TRBJ1-3; possibly TRBD1 for D (6 bases). The CDR3 has 13 residues. The germline V and J ends were trimmed by 8 bases and 4 bases, with 12 bases remaining between them. The germline V gene encodes CDR1 MNHNS and CDR2 SASEGT.

The chain joins TRBV9 to TRBJ1-1; 8 bases map to TRBD1. CDR1 SGDLS and CDR2 YYNGEE come from the germline V gene. The J segment lost 2 bases and the V segment lost 0 bases, leaving 3 bases of the junction unmatched. The CDR3 sequence is 15 residues long. In DNA form, the CDR3 reads TGTGCCAGCAGCGTAGCCCCAGGGGGCAACACTGAAGCTTTCTTT. Translated: CASSVAPGGNTEAFF.

The genes are TRBV5-1 and TRBJ1-5, with D hard to call. The ends were cut back, 3 bases at V and 7 bases at J, with 11 bases in the middle. The CDR3 runs 13 residues. The germline V gene encodes CDR1 SGHRS and CDR2 YFSETQ. The CDR3 is CASSSDDRQPQHF. DNA of the CDR3: TGCGCCAGCAGCTCGGACGATCGACAGCCCCAGCATTTT.

The chain carries TRBV25-1 and TRBJ2-1; 9 bases align to TRBD2. The trim removed 4 bases at V and 6 bases at J, leaving 10 bases unmatched. The CDR3 is 16 amino acids. Germline V CDR1 and CDR2: MGHDK, SYGVNS. DNA of the CDR3: TGTGCCAGCAGTGGGACCGCGGGGGGGCCGGGCAATGAGCAGTTCTTC. It yields the protein CASSGTAGGPGNEQFF.

Only a few counts were recorded for this clone. This sequence joins TRBV19 and TRBJ1-5; weak D call: TRBD1 (5 bases). CDR1 and CDR2 (germline): LNHDA, SQIVND (reference sequence). The length of the CDR3 is 14 residues. Trimming left V 5 bases short and J 1 base short, with 9 bases between. The CDR3 DNA follows: TGTGCCAGTAGTCCTCGGGACAGCAATCAGCCCCAGCATTTT. As protein: CASSPRDSNQPQHF.

About this clone: At the DNA level, this CDR3 is encoded by other sequences in the same sample as well. The rearrangement uses TRBV6-1 and TRBJ1-4, with 10 bases matching TRBD1. The CDR3 runs 14 residues. J gave up 11 bases and V 5 bases, and 8 bases lay outside the gene matches. Germline V gene sequence: CDR1 MNHNS, CDR2 SASEGT. CDR3 bases: TGTGCCAGCAGTTCCGGGACAGGGGTTGGTAAACTGTTTTTT. It yields the protein CASSSGTGVGKLFF.

J is TRBJ2-1 and V is TRBV6-1; D is possibly TRBD2 (6 bases). This CDR3 has 12 amino acids. The germline gives CDR1 MNHNS, CDR2 SASEGT. Trimming cost V 8 bases and J 8 bases, with 13 bases left between them. The CDR3 reads CASGRQNYEQFF. The CDR3 nucleotides read TGTGCCAGCGGGAGGCAGAACTATGAGCAGTTCTTC.

The chain carries TRBV5-6 and TRBJ1-5; D gene ambiguous. The V end lost 5 bases, the J end lost 7 bases, and 10 bases lay between the germline ends. The CDR3 is 12 residues long. Germline loops: CDR1 SGHDT, CDR2 YYEEEE. The CDR3 DNA sequence: TGTGCCAGCAGTGTCGGGTGGCAGCCCCAGCATTTT. The encoded protein is CASSVGWQPQHF.

The chain is built from TRBV6-1 and TRBJ1-3, with D maybe TRBD1 (6 bases). The CDR3 consists of 15 residues. The V end lost 7 bases, the J end lost 0 bases, and 13 bases lay between the germline ends. Per germline, CDR1 MNHNS and CDR2 SASEGT. DNA of the CDR3: TGTGCCAGCATTTCAGGGGATAGCTCTGGAAACACCATATATTTT. As protein: CASISGDSSGNTIYF.

The rearrangement uses TRBV5-1 and TRBJ2-3, with D possibly being TRBD2 (5 bases). V was shortened by 3 bases and J by 0 bases, with 8 bases between the two germline ends. CDR1 and CDR2 (germline): SGHRS, YFSETQ. The CDR3 consists of 14 residues. The CDR3 is CASSSTKSTDTQYF. DNA for the CDR3: TGCGCCAGCAGCTCGACTAAAAGCACAGATACGCAGTATTTT.

The chain uses TRBV30 and TRBJ2-1, with 10 bases that match TRBD2. Per germline, CDR1 GTSNPN and CDR2 SVGIG (reference sequence). Trimming cost V 1 base and J 4 bases; bases outside gene matches: 7. The CDR3 spans 16 residues. The CDR3 here is CAWSADLAGVYNEQFF. DNA of the CDR3: TGTGCCTGGAGTGCCGATCTAGCGGGGGTATACAATGAGCAGTTCTTC.

The genes are TRBV11-3 and TRBJ2-7; TRBD2 agrees at 12 bases. With 1 base clipped from V and 3 bases from J, the junction kept 10 bases outside the gene matches. Germline CDR1 reads SGHNT; CDR2 reads YENEEA. CDR3 length equals 18 residues. The CDR3 loop is CASSLGLAGGPKNYEQYF. CDR3 in DNA: TGTGCCAGCAGCTTAGGTCTAGCGGGAGGGCCGAAGAACTACGAGCAGTACTTC.

This chain links TRBV5-4 with TRBJ1-2; no clear D gene. This CDR3 has 13 residues. Germline V gene lookup returns CDR1 SGHNT and CDR2 YYREEE (reference sequence). V dropped 0 bases and J dropped 10 bases, with 13 bases sitting between them. The CDR3 region is CASSLDQAGFYTF. The DNA of the CDR3 is TGTGCCAGCAGCTTGGATCAGGCGGGATTCTACACCTTC.

The chain combines TRBV7-3 with TRBJ2-2; tentative D call: TRBD2 (6 bases). With 5 bases removed from V and 4 bases from J, the gap between germline ends came to 14 bases. This CDR3 spans 15 amino acids. Germline CDR1 reads SGHTA; CDR2 reads FQGTGA. In DNA, the CDR3 is TGTGCCAGCAGCACACGCCCCGGGAGCACCGGGGAGCTGTTTTTT. Translated: CASSTRPGSTGELFF.

DNA for the CDR3: TGCGCCAGCTACCAAGCGGACCTGGGCCACAATGAGCAGTTCTTC. Its protein is CASYQADLGHNEQFF. This chain connects TRBV5-1 to TRBJ2-1; a possible D gene is TRBD2 (5 bases). Trimming took off 7 bases at V and 5 bases at J, with 19 bases between the two ends. This CDR3 is 15 amino acids long. In germline, CDR1 is SGHRS, CDR2 YFSETQ.